The 10 T cell receptor beta chains listed next were all sequenced from one sample in a study of human T cells and chemical hapten exposure. Time point reported: pre-sensitization, week 0. Noted treatment: therapeutic diphenylcyclopropenone sensitization with weekly scalp DPC. TCRdb reanalysed the RACE reads using MiXCR and keeps one entry per CDR3 protein. The profile shows 80,000 to 100,000 distinct CDR3 sequences, 8% to 10% of them singletons. The specimen was whole blood, collected in connection with sensitization to the hapten diphenylcyclopropenone (DPC). Every receptor here comes from a woman in her forties with alopecia areata. Some clones in this sample may be carry-over from other donors' samples.

The sample holds many counts of this clonotype. For the CDR3, the DNA is TGTGCCAGCAGTTTGAGGACTAGCGGGGGTGCCGGGGGAGATACGCAGTATTTT. It translates to CASSLRTSGGAGGDTQYF. The chain links TRBV28 to TRBJ2-3, with TRBD2 identical over 13 bases. The CDR3 sequence is 18 residues long. Germline values: CDR1 MDHEN, CDR2 SYDVKM. V lost 3 bases and J lost 5; bases outside the gene matches: 11. Complete variable domain (other parts from reference TRBV28 and TRBJ2-3): DVKVTQSSRYLVKRTGEKVFLECVQDMDHENMFWYRQDPGLGLRLIYFSYDVKMKEKGDIPEGYSVSREKKERFSLILESASTNQTSMYLCASSLRTSGGAGGDTQYFGPGTRLTVL.

This clonotype was recorded at least ten times. The chain employs TRBV19 and TRBJ2-5; weak D call: TRBD2 (6 bases). The V gene's germline CDR1 is LNHDA and CDR2 SQIVND (reference sequence). CDR3 length equals 11 residues. Trimming left V 6 bases short and J 4 bases short, with 6 bases between. In DNA, the CDR3 is TGTGCCAGTAGGGGGGGAGAGACCCAGTACTTC. Its translation: CASRGGETQYF.

The V gene is TRBV3-1, the J gene TRBJ1-1; no clear D gene. V was cut by 1 base and J by 6 bases, with 9 bases left in between. CDR3 length equals 13 residues. Germline loops: CDR1 LGHDT, CDR2 YNNKEL (reference sequence). The DNA of the CDR3 is TGTGCCAGCAGCCAAGGCTGGCAGGCTGAAGCTTTCTTT. Translation gives CASSQGWQAEAFF. Full variable domain (missing parts from reference TRBV3-1 and TRBJ1-1): DTAVSQTPKYLVTQMGNDKSIKCEQNLGHDTMYWYKQDSKKFLKIMFSYNNKELIINETVPNRFSPKSPDKAHLNLHINSLELGDSAVYFCASSQGWQAEAFFGQGTRLTVV.

This clonotype occurred a few times. V and J are TRBV20-1 and TRBJ2-7, with 8 bases matching TRBD1. CDR3 length equals 16 residues. The J segment lost 6 bases and the V segment lost 1 base, leaving 14 bases of the junction unmatched. Looked up from germline, CDR1 is DFQATT and CDR2 is SNEGSKA (reference sequence). As DNA, the CDR3 is TGCAGTGCTAGAGTATCATATCAGGGGGCGAGGGGCGAGCAGTACTTC. Its protein is CSARVSYQGARGEQYF.

V is TRBV11-2 and J is TRBJ1-1; TRBD1 might be the D (6 bases). Germline CDR1 and CDR2: SGHAT and FQNNGV. The CDR3 loop spans 15 amino acids. V was shortened by 5 bases and J by 4 bases, with 17 bases between the two germline ends. Here the CDR3 reads CASSQRTEGGTEAFF. CDR3 DNA: TGTGCCAGCAGCCAAAGGACCGAGGGGGGCACTGAAGCTTTCTTT.

This clonotype was seen many times. The rearrangement uses TRBV12-3 or TRBV12-4 and TRBJ1-2; 8 bases are a match to TRBD1. V gave up 4 bases and J gave up 2 bases; unmatched junction bases: 3. The CDR3 extends over 14 amino acids. CDR3 in DNA: TGTGCCAGCAGTTCTCAGGGGGCCAACTATGGCTACACCTTC. The encoded protein is CASSSQGANYGYTF.

This chain connects TRBV6-5 to TRBJ1-1; D might be TRBD1 (5 bases). The CDR3 has 16 amino acids. The germline V gene has CDR1 MNHEY and CDR2 SVGAGI. V dropped 3 bases and J dropped 5 bases, with 19 bases sitting between them. For the CDR3, the DNA is TGTGCCAGCAGTTATGGGAGGCGGGGGATTGGGACTGAAGCTTTCTTT. Amino acid sequence: CASSYGRRGIGTEAFF.

A few counts support this clonotype. The rearrangement uses TRBV3-1 and TRBJ2-1; 7 bases are shared with TRBD2. This CDR3 has 15 amino acids. Trimming removed 0 bases from V and 9 bases from J; junction bases left unmatched: 8. Germline CDR1 and CDR2: LGHDT and YNNKEL (reference sequence). The CDR3 region is CASSQDLGLETEQFF. CDR3 nucleotides: TGTGCCAGCAGCCAAGATCTTGGACTAGAAACTGAGCAGTTCTTC.

This clonotype was counted ten times or more. CDR3 in DNA: TGTGCCAGCAGCTTAGCGGGGGGGCACCAAGAGACCCAGTACTTC. It yields the protein CASSLAGGHQETQYF. V gene TRBV11-2 combines with J gene TRBJ2-5; 8 positions match TRBD2. The germline V gene has CDR1 SGHAT and CDR2 FQNNGV. J was trimmed by 0 bases and V by 1 base; bases with no gene match: 1. The CDR3 extends over 15 amino acids.

The chain employs TRBV7-9 and TRBJ1-6; 7 bases are a match to TRBD1. Germline assignment: CDR1 SEHNR and CDR2 FQNEAQ (reference sequence). This CDR3 contains 14 residues. Trimming cost V 3 bases and J 9 bases; bases outside gene matches: 5. The CDR3 sequence is CASSLGQPGSPLHF. CDR3 DNA: TGTGCCAGCAGCTTGGGACAGCCCGGTTCACCCCTCCACTTT.